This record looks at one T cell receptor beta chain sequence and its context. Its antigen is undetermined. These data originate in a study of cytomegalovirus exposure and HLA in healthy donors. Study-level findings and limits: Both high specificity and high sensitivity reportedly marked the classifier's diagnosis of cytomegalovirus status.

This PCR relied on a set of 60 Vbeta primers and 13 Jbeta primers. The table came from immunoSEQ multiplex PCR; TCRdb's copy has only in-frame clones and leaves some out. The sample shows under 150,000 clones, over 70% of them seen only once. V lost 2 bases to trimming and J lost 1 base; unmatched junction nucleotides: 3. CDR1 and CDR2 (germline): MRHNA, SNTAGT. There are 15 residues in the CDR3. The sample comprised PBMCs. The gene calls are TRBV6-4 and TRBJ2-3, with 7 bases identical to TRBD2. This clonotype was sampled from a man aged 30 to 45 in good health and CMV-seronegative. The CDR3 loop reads CASSDASGGTDTQYF. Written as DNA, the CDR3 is TGTGCCAGCAGTGACGCTAGCGGAGGCACAGATACGCAGTATTTT.